These 14 T cell receptor beta chains were sequenced from one sample in a study of blood T cell repertoires in COVID-19. Assay: immunoSEQ multiplex PCR; the TCRdb copy retains only in-frame clones and omits some. This repertoire shows a few hundred thousand clones, over 85% found once; its top ten account for 11%. Sequencing input: peripheral blood. All receptors derive from a woman aged 25 to 39 with COVID-19, enrolled during active disease.

The V call is TRBV28, the J call TRBJ2-7; 7 bases are shared with TRBD1. Germline V gene data show CDR1 as MDHEN and CDR2 as SYDVKM. The CDR3 covers 14 residues. The V gene end was trimmed by 6 bases and the J gene end by 1 base; junction bases not matched to a gene: 6. The CDR3 is CASSPGGRSYEQYF. As DNA, the CDR3 is TGTGCCAGCAGCCCAGGGGGTAGGTCCTACGAGCAGTACTTC.

This rearrangement joins TRBV7-2 to TRBJ2-7, with D unresolved. The V gene lost 3 bases and the J gene lost 0 bases, with 12 bases spanning the gap. Germline loops: CDR1 SGHTA, CDR2 FQGNSA. This CDR3 region has 15 residues. This CDR3 reads CASSFSDFFSYEQYF. CDR3 in DNA: TGTGCCAGCAGCTTTTCAGACTTTTTCTCCTACGAGCAGTACTTC.

J is TRBJ1-1 and V is TRBV27, with 8 bases lining up with TRBD1. The CDR3 has 13 amino acids. Germline CDR1 reads MNHEY; CDR2 reads SMNVEV (reference sequence). V dropped 6 bases and J dropped 4; count of bases not matched to a gene: 4. CDR3 bases: TGTGCCAGCAGGGTTACAGGGGGCACTGAAGCTTTCTTT. Its protein is CASRVTGGTEAFF.

This chain joins TRBV3-1 (or the pseudogene TRBV3-2) and TRBJ2-2; a weak D match, TRBD2 (6 bases). This CDR3 has 13 amino acids. Trimming shortened V by 0 bases and J by 13 bases, and 12 bases separated the two germline ends. CDR1 is LGHDT, CDR2 YNNKEL, per germline (reference sequence). CDR3 residues: CASSQDTGGLLFF. Here the CDR3 DNA reads TGTGCCAGCAGCCAAGACACCGGGGGACTGCTGTTTTTT.

This chain uses TRBV3-1 (or the pseudogene TRBV3-2) with TRBJ1-2; 10 nucleotides align to TRBD1. Per the germline V gene, CDR1 is LGHDT and CDR2 is YNNKEL (reference sequence). V gave up 0 bases and J gave up 5 bases; unmatched junction bases: 6. This CDR3 spans 16 amino acids. The CDR3: CASSQEGTGAHYGYTF. CDR3 coding DNA: TGTGCCAGCAGCCAAGAAGGGACAGGGGCCCATTATGGCTACACCTTC.

The chain is built from TRBV29-1 and TRBJ2-1; TRBD2 matches 9 bases. The CDR3 runs to 13 residues. Trimming cost V 4 bases and J 6 bases; bases outside gene matches: 4. Germline V lookup: CDR1 SQVTM, CDR2 ANQGSEA. The CDR3 region is CSVVGLAGNEQFF. The CDR3 DNA sequence: TGCAGCGTTGTGGGACTAGCAGGCAATGAGCAGTTCTTC.

The chain uses TRBV19 and TRBJ2-1; 12 nucleotides match TRBD2. The junction had 9 bases not matched to a gene; V was cut back by 3 bases and J by 3 bases. This CDR3 has 18 amino acids. In germline, CDR1 is LNHDA, CDR2 SQIVND (reference sequence). The CDR3 reads CASSIAPTSGGYYNEQFF. For the CDR3, the DNA is TGTGCCAGTAGTATTGCCCCGACTAGCGGGGGTTACTACAATGAGCAGTTCTTC.

This clone came up once. This chain joins TRBV3-1 (or the pseudogene TRBV3-2) and TRBJ2-2; D remains unclear. This CDR3 has 15 amino acids. Germline V CDR1 and CDR2: LGHDT, YNNKEL (reference sequence). Trimming removed 4 bases at V and 3 bases at J, with 12 bases between. The CDR3 here is CASSRLGSYTGELFF. CDR3 DNA: TGTGCCAGCAGCCGCCTAGGCTCTTACACCGGGGAGCTGTTTTTT.

The chain uses TRBV5-1 and TRBJ2-3; D call uncertain. Trimming pared 5 bases from V and 4 bases from J, leaving 11 bases between. The CDR3 totals 13 residues. Germline CDR1 SGHRS, CDR2 YFSETQ. In DNA, the CDR3 is TGCGCCAGCAGTCGCGACAACGCAGATACGCAGTATTTT. Translating it yields CASSRDNADTQYF.

The V call is TRBV29-1, the J call TRBJ1-2, with D uncertain. The germline V gene has CDR1 SQVTM and CDR2 ANQGSEA. The CDR3 totals 12 residues. Trimming removed 4 bases from V and 2 bases from J, with 8 bases in between. CDR3 sequence: CSVVLRNYGYTF. DNA for the CDR3: TGCAGCGTTGTCCTACGGAACTATGGCTACACCTTC.

The chain uses TRBV10-1 and TRBJ2-3; perhaps TRBD1 as D (6 bases). The CDR3 is 15 amino acids. CDR1 is WNHNN and CDR2 is SYGVQD in the germline V gene (reference sequence). Trimming removed 3 bases from V and 2 bases from J, with 12 bases in between. For the CDR3, the DNA is TGCGCCAGCAGTGACAGGGGATATACCACAGATACGCAGTATTTT. Protein: CASSDRGYTTDTQYF.

The chain links TRBV11-2 to TRBJ2-1; 9 bases line up with TRBD2. V dropped 7 bases and J dropped 8; count of bases not matched to a gene: 9. CDR1 SGHAT and CDR2 FQNNGV come from the germline V gene. The CDR3 runs 14 residues. The CDR3 region is CASTLAGPGDEQFF. DNA of the CDR3: TGTGCCAGCACCCTAGCGGGGCCTGGGGATGAGCAGTTCTTC.

V gene TRBV21-1 combines with J gene TRBJ2-3; the D call of TRBD2 is as the table states it, not checked on the DNA. TRBV21-1 corresponds to a pseudogene. The CDR3 has 16 amino acids. This chain's CDR3 is CASSNVADSSTDTQYF. The CDR3 bases are TGTGCCAGCAGCAATGTGGCTGACTCTAGCACAGATACGCAGTATTTT.

The rearrangement links TRBV14 to TRBJ2-5, with TRBD1 as a possible D gene (5 bases). Germline CDR1 is SGHDN and CDR2 is FVKESK. CDR3 size: 13 residues. V was pared by 4 bases and J by 5 bases, with 11 bases between. CDR3 DNA: TGTGCCAGCAGCCGTGACAGACTGGAGACCCAGTACTTC. The encoded protein is CASSRDRLETQYF.